This T cell receptor beta chain was sequenced for a study of blood T cell repertoires in COVID-19 (dated by TCRdb to the early 2020s). As for the study more broadly: Samples from collaborators originated in the United States, Italy and Spain and spanned both the acute and convalescent phases of COVID-19. The prospective study material was composed of cDNA or gDNA derived from T cells, B-cell-depleted T cells, or PBMCs. Subjects who had been exposed to COVID-19, were actively infected with it, or had recovered from it provided the deeply sampled blood TCRbeta repertoires that made up the dataset. A freely available public database, intended as a resource for researchers studying the immune response to SARS-CoV-2, is where the repertoires were released. The samples were drawn from two sources: the first 160 participants of the ongoing ImmuneRACE study, and fewer than 1,500 subjects contributed by 6 global collaborators. Nearly every sample came with metadata listing a de-identified subject ID, COVID-19 status, age in years and sex. Where HLA class I and class II types were available, the types were taken from metadata supplied by the sample provider, not from assay-based typing. On the study overall, not on this receptor specifically: Clinical and demographic metadata were provided uncurated, with the amount varying by source and participant.

V and J are truncated by 6 bases and 2 bases respectively, leaving an intervening sequence of 11 bases. The germline V gene gives CDR1 as MNHEY and CDR2 as SVGAGI. From the cysteine through the phenylalanine, the CDR3 covers 14 amino acids. The read is trimmed to its CDR3 DNA, 42 bases read in frame from base 1. Worth noting for this clone: Its antigen is unknown. Base qualities are not at hand, and no much larger clone is one base apart.

Collaborating institutions collected whole blood in K2EDTA tubes following their own protocols. For TCRbeta analysis, collaborators shipped samples in one of three forms: frozen whole blood, isolated PBMCs, or DNA extracted from either of those sample types. TCRbeta CDR3 regions were amplified from genomic DNA by means of the immunoSEQ Assay, a bias-controlled multiplex PCR. In the original analysis: The number of nucleated cells in each sample was estimated by amplification of reference gene primers within the assay. To quantify the absolute abundance of each unique TCRbeta CDR3 rearrangement, sequence reads were collapsed and filtered. For each sample, productive Simpson clonality was calculated as the square root of Simpson's diversity index across productive rearrangements. Entries here come from immuneACCESS through TCRdb and include only in-frame sequences with V and J called. Some clones fail to appear in such tables; in the studies checked, an unresolved V gene covers under half of the shortfall, and the cause of the remainder is unknown. V and J calls plus clone size are reproduced from that table; the DNA served to infer D and trimming. For this sample the table gives a few hundred thousand clones, of which about four fifths were detected only once. The ten largest clones represent 3.4% of the sample.

This chain is built from TRBV6-5 and TRBJ1-5; TRBD1 could be the D gene, as 5 bases match. Sample: peripheral blood. The TCR originated in a woman aged 18-35 years with acute or convalescent COVID-19. The encoded CDR3 is CASSPGYGNQPQHF. The DNA sequence reads TGTGCCAGCAGCCCAGGGTATGGCAATCAGCCCCAGCATTTT.